The 5 T cell receptor beta chains listed next were all sequenced from one sample in a study of identical twins. TCRdb reprocessed the 5' RACE reads with MiXCR, giving one entry per CDR3 protein. This sample yields some 900,000 distinct CDR3 sequences, of which 9% to 15% are seen a single time; around 1.5% belongs to the top ten. These data are also associated with another study on yellow fever vaccine responses in identical twins.

Sequenced input: PBMCs. The receptors derive from a woman aged 18 to 35 in good health.

This sequence joins TRBV5-1 and TRBJ1-1; the D gene is possibly TRBD1 (5 bases). CDR3 length: 14 residues. The germline V gene encodes CDR1 SGHRS and CDR2 YFSETQ. The germline V and J ends were trimmed by 1 base and 1 base, with 8 bases remaining between them. CDR3 protein: CASSLLGENTEAFF. The CDR3 nucleotides are TGCGCCAGCAGCTTGCTGGGGGAGAACACTGAAGCTTTCTTT.

This chain joins TRBV3-1 and TRBJ1-1; 9 bases match TRBD1. The ends lost 1 base at V and 4 bases at J; junction bases unmatched: 22. Germline lookup yields CDR1 LGHDT and CDR2 YNNKEL (reference sequence). The CDR3 has 21 residues. DNA for the CDR3: TGTGCCAGCAGCCAAGCTGTCACAACCGGGACAGGGCCGTTTCGTGGCACTGAAGCTTTCTTT. Amino acids: CASSQAVTTGTGPFRGTEAFF. The entire variable domain, with the rest obtained from reference TRBV3-1 and TRBJ1-1, is as follows: DTAVSQTPKYLVTQMGNDKSIKCEQNLGHDTMYWYKQDSKKFLKIMFSYNNKELIINETVPNRFSPKSPDKAHLNLHINSLELGDSAVYFCASSQAVTTGTGPFRGTEAFFGQGTRLTVV.

This clonotype was observed a few times. The rearrangement links TRBV29-1 to TRBJ1-1; D is possibly TRBD1 (6 bases). The length of the CDR3 is 12 residues. The V gene lost 6 bases and the J gene lost 11 bases, with 19 bases spanning the gap. Germline loops: CDR1 SQVTM, CDR2 ANQGSEA. The CDR3 protein is CSVRTARIGAFF. CDR3 bases: TGCAGCGTGCGGACAGCAAGAATTGGCGCTTTCTTT.

V and J are TRBV6-1 and TRBJ2-1, with no clear D. Germline V CDR1 and CDR2: MNHNS, SASEGT. This CDR3 has 15 amino acids. With 3 bases removed from V and 1 base from J, the gap between germline ends came to 10 bases. CDR3 sequence: CASSDVRVSYNEQFF. The DNA of the CDR3 is TGTGCCAGCAGTGATGTTAGGGTATCCTACAATGAGCAGTTCTTC.

The chain is built from TRBV10-3 and TRBJ1-1, with 7 bases aligning to TRBD1. After removal of 0 bases from V and 8 bases from J, the junction contained 3 bases not matched to a gene. Germline-derived CDR1 and CDR2 are ENHRY and SYGVKD. This CDR3 has 13 amino acids. CDR3 residues: CAISESTGVEAFF. CDR3 nucleotides: TGTGCCATCAGTGAGTCTACAGGGGTCGAAGCTTTCTTT.